One sample yielded the 4 T cell receptor beta chains listed below, sequenced in a study of T cell repertoires in aging, cancer and after chemotherapy. Multiplex touch-down PCR with TRB-A/B primers amplified rearranged V-D-J TRB sequences. TCRdb independently ran MiXCR on the multiplex PCR reads; one entry per CDR3 protein. The sample comprises 3,600 or so distinct CDR3 sequences, approximately 30% of which are singletons, and roughly 22% rests with the top ten. TCR beta rearrangements were amplified from peripheral blood genomic DNA. Material: blood. The source of these receptors is a human donor with a solid tumor.

Regarding this clonotype: One junction end does not reproduce the germline sequence, and a read error may be involved. V is TRBV15 and J is TRBJ2-2; D might be TRBD1 or TRBD2, each matching 6 bases. The CDR3 loop spans 16 amino acids. Germline V gene lookup returns CDR1 LNHNV and CDR2 YYDKDF (reference sequence). Written as DNA, the CDR3 is TGTGCCACCAGCAGACCCCGGGGGCGGGACACCGGGGAGCTGTATTTT. As protein: CATSRPRGRDTGELYF.

The V gene is TRBV24-1, the J gene TRBJ2-3; D gene uncertain. The germline V gene encodes CDR1 KGHDR and CDR2 SFDVKD. The CDR3 totals 12 residues. V lost 4 bases and J lost 2, with 3 bases in between. Here the CDR3 DNA reads TGTGCCACCAGTGACTACACAGATACGCAGTATTTT. Amino acids: CATSDYTDTQYF.

There are a few counts of this clonotype. V is TRBV12-3 or TRBV12-4 and J is TRBJ2-7; D unclear. Trimming took off 6 bases at V and 2 bases at J, with 11 bases between the two ends. The CDR3 has 13 residues. The CDR3 here is CASSVDRPYEQYF. The DNA for the CDR3 is TGTGCCAGCAGCGTGGACCGACCCTACGAGCAGTACTTC.

A single count supports this clonotype. The chain links TRBV20-1 to TRBJ2-1, with D possibly matching TRBD2 (5 bases). Germline CDR1 reads DFQATT; CDR2 reads SNEGSKA (reference sequence). The CDR3 spans 13 residues. The V gene lost 1 base and the J gene lost 8 bases, with 12 bases spanning the gap. CDR3 nucleotides: TGCAGTGCTAGAGGGAGGTCAAACGATGAGCAGTTCTTC. This translates into CSARGRSNDEQFF.